These 8 T cell receptor beta chains originate from one sample sequenced in a study of blood T cell repertoires in COVID-19. Some clones are missing from TCRdb's copy, which holds only in-frame ones; the method was immunoSEQ multiplex PCR. Among roughly 570,000 clones, about 89% were seen once, and the ten largest hold roughly 8.3%. The source material was peripheral blood. The receptors derive from a woman aged 50 to 60 with COVID-19, enrolled during active disease.

J is TRBJ2-1 and V is TRBV30, with D possibly matching TRBD1 (6 bases). V was trimmed by 4 bases and J by 2 bases, leaving 24 bases between them. Germline V lookup: CDR1 GTSNPN, CDR2 SVGIG (reference sequence). There are 18 residues in the CDR3. CDR3 loop: CAWTPGVPLSRTYNEQFF. The CDR3 DNA is TGTGCCTGGACTCCAGGGGTTCCCCTTTCGCGTACCTACAATGAGCAGTTCTTC.

The gene calls are TRBV5-1 and TRBJ2-1; 14 nucleotides align to TRBD2. CDR3 size: 20 residues. CDR1 and CDR2 (germline): SGHRS, YFSETQ. Unmatched junction bases numbered 11, after V lost 0 bases and J lost 3 bases. CDR3 sequence: CASSLDPGTSGGPLYNEQFF. The CDR3 DNA sequence: TGCGCCAGCAGCTTGGACCCCGGGACTAGCGGGGGCCCCCTCTACAATGAGCAGTTCTTC.

The chain has TRBV11-2 and TRBJ1-2; D is ambiguous. Deletions cut 5 bases from V and 2 bases from J, with 12 bases between. Germline V CDR1 and CDR2: SGHAT, FQNNGV. The CDR3 has 14 residues. CDR3 protein: CASSHGRENYGYTF. The CDR3 DNA sequence: TGTGCCAGCAGCCACGGACGGGAGAACTATGGCTACACCTTC.

This clone was seen a single time. Other nucleotide sequences from this sample produce the same CDR3. This rearrangement joins TRBV5-1 to TRBJ1-2, with 8 positions matching TRBD1. The CDR3 covers 13 residues. Looked up from germline, CDR1 is SGHRS and CDR2 is YFSETQ. Unmatched junction bases numbered 3, after V lost 0 bases and J lost 8 bases. CDR3 in DNA: TGCGCCAGCAGCTTGGGACAGGGGAACGGCTACACCTTC. This gives the protein CASSLGQGNGYTF.

This clone was seen once. This rearrangement joins TRBV5-8 to TRBJ2-2; no definite D call. This CDR3 region has 12 residues. Trimming shortened V by 4 bases and J by 3 bases, and 4 bases separated the two germline ends. Germline assignment: CDR1 SGHTS and CDR2 YDEGEE. CDR3 in DNA: TGTGCCAGCAGCCCAGACACCGGGGAGCTGTTTTTT. Translating it yields CASSPDTGELFF. The variable domain in full, completed from reference TRBV5-8 and TRBJ2-2, reads EAGVTQSPTHLIKTRGQQATLRCSPISGHTSVYWYQQALGLGLQFLLWYDEGEERNRGNFPPRFSGRQFPNYSSELNVNALELEDSALYLCASSPDTGELFFGEGSRLTVL.

The gene calls are TRBV9 and TRBJ2-3; 7 bases align to TRBD1. CDR3 length: 15 amino acids. Germline-derived CDR1 and CDR2 are SGDLS and YYNGEE. Germline trimming cut 4 bases from V and 6 bases from J; bases unmatched to any gene: 11. CDR3 nucleotides: TGTGCCAGCAGCTTTCGGACAGGACGACCCGATACGCAGTATTTT. Residues: CASSFRTGRPDTQYF. Combining the CDR3 with reference TRBV9 and TRBJ2-3 gives the whole variable domain DSGVTQTPKHLITATGQRVTLRCSPRSGDLSVYWYQQSLDQGLQFLIQYYNGEERAKGNILERFSAQQFPDLHSELNLSSLELGDSALYFCASSFRTGRPDTQYFGPGTRLTVL.

The chain is built from TRBV30 and TRBJ1-6; D call uncertain. Trimming took off 1 base at V and 10 bases at J, with 14 bases between the two ends. Germline V gene lookup returns CDR1 GTSNPN and CDR2 SVGIG (reference sequence). This CDR3 spans 14 amino acids. The CDR3 region has the DNA TGTGCCTGGAGTGAGTTTGGATCGGGGTCACCCCTCCACTTT. Its protein is CAWSEFGSGSPLHF. The variable domain in full, with the rest retrieved from reference TRBV30 and TRBJ1-6, is SQTIHQWPATLVQPVGSPLSLECTVEGTSNPNLYWYRQAAGRGLQLLFYSVGIGQISSEVPQNLSASRPQDRQFILSSKKLLLSDSGFYLCAWSEFGSGSPLHFGNGTRLTVT.

V gene TRBV21-1 combines with J gene TRBJ1-1; TRBD1, the table's D call, was not compared with the DNA. TRBV21-1 is assigned pseudogene status. CDR3 length: 12 amino acids. In DNA, the CDR3 is TGTGCCAGCAGCCACGGGACAACTGAAGCTTTCTTT. It yields the protein CASSHGTTEAFF.